This T cell receptor (beta chain) was sequenced during a study of blood T cell repertoires in COVID-19. On the study more broadly: The samples span acute and convalescent COVID-19 from the United States, Italy and Spain. Sources were T cells, B-cell-depleted T cells, or PBMCs; the material itself was cDNA or gDNA.

Source study methods: How many nucleated cells were present was estimated from reference gene primer amplification. Profiling relied on immunoSEQ multiplex PCR, and the TCRdb table lists in-frame clones only, not all of them. That table supplies the V and J calls and clone size; D and trimming were determined from the DNA. Of about 180,000 clones listed, around 88% are singletons. This clone has just one count. The length of the CDR3 is 16 residues. V gave up 1 base and J gave up 0 bases, with 12 bases separating them. Germline loops: CDR1 MDHEN, CDR2 SYDVKM. This chain links TRBV28 with TRBJ1-2; the D gene is possibly TRBD1 (6 bases). The TCR originated in a woman between 25 and 40 years old with acute or convalescent COVID-19. The sample taken for sequencing was peripheral blood. CDR3 in DNA: TGTGCCAGCAGTTTATCAGGGGCGCGAGCTAACTATGGCTACACCTTC. Translated, it gives CASSLSGARANYGYTF.